Shown below are 22 T cell receptor beta chains from a single sample sequenced in a study of blood T cell repertoires in COVID-19. This table comes from immunoSEQ multiplex PCR, and its TCRdb copy is limited to in-frame clones, with some not included. The top ten hold around 8% of the sample, which has about 160,000 clones, 60% to 85% seen once. The sample comprised peripheral blood. These receptors originate from a woman aged 55-69 years with COVID-19, enrolled during active disease.

This clone was detected once. The genes are TRBV5-1 and TRBJ2-1; D unclear. The germline CDR1 and CDR2 sequences are SGHRS and YFSETQ. The CDR3 sequence is 16 residues long. The V end lost 1 base, the J end lost 7 bases, and 18 bases lay between the germline ends. In nucleotides, the CDR3 is TGCGCCAGCAGCTTGAGGATGGCGGTTCTCTCAAATGAGCAGTTCTTC. This gives the protein CASSLRMAVLSNEQFF.

This chain uses TRBV5-1 with TRBJ2-5, with D maybe TRBD2 (6 bases). The length of the CDR3 is 12 residues. Trimming cost V 3 bases and J 5 bases, with 8 bases left between them. Germline V CDR1 and CDR2: SGHRS, YFSETQ. The CDR3 protein is CASSSGGETQYF. The CDR3 DNA is TGCGCCAGCAGCTCCGGAGGGGAGACCCAGTACTTC. Together with reference TRBV5-1 and TRBJ2-5, the CDR3 gives the full variable domain: KAGVTQTPRYLIKTRGQQVTLSCSPISGHRSVSWYQQTPGQGLQFLFEYFSETQRNKGNFPGRFSGRQFSNSRSEMNVSTLELGDSALYLCASSSGGETQYFGPGTRLLVL.

V and J are TRBV19 and TRBJ1-1, with D possibly TRBD1 on 5 matching bases. The CDR3 contains 15 residues. V gave up 4 bases and J gave up 0 bases, with 12 bases separating them. The germline CDR1 and CDR2 sequences are LNHDA and SQIVND (reference sequence). Here the CDR3 reads CASSRGEKVNTEAFF. CDR3 DNA sequence: TGTGCCAGTAGTAGGGGGGAGAAAGTGAACACTGAAGCTTTCTTT.

This sequence joins TRBV3-1 (or the pseudogene TRBV3-2) and TRBJ2-5; 7 nucleotides align to TRBD2. The germline gives CDR1 LGHDT, CDR2 YNNKEL (reference sequence). J gave up 1 base and V 2 bases, and 7 bases lay outside the gene matches. The length of the CDR3 is 16 residues. This chain's CDR3 is CASSQWGGTSQETQYF. The DNA for the CDR3 is TGTGCCAGCAGCCAATGGGGGGGGACTTCCCAAGAGACCCAGTACTTC.

This chain connects TRBV28 to TRBJ1-4, with a tentative D call TRBD1 (5 bases). CDR3 size: 15 residues. V was shortened by 7 bases and J by 5 bases, with 17 bases between the two germline ends. Per the germline V gene, CDR1 is MDHEN and CDR2 is SYDVKM. Written as DNA, the CDR3 is TGTGCCAGCACCACCCATGAGGGGAGGAATGAAAAACTGTTTTTT. The encoded protein is CASTTHEGRNEKLFF.

This rearrangement joins TRBV7-9 to TRBJ2-7; 7 nucleotides agree with TRBD2. Germline V gene lookup returns CDR1 SEHNR and CDR2 FQNEAQ (reference sequence). This CDR3 has 14 residues. V lost 1 base to trimming and J lost 0 bases; unmatched junction nucleotides: 0. CDR3 nucleotide sequence: TGTGCCAGCAGCTTAGAGCGGGGCTCCTACGAGCAGTACTTC. Translated, it gives CASSLERGSYEQYF.

This chain joins TRBV5-4 and TRBJ1-6; D not certain. CDR3 length: 15 residues. Trimming left V 1 base short and J 0 bases short, with 5 bases between. Germline V lookup: CDR1 SGHNT, CDR2 YYREEE (reference sequence). CDR3 DNA: TGTGCCAGCAGCTTGCGGGGCTCCTATAATTCACCCCTCCACTTT. The encoded protein is CASSLRGSYNSPLHF. Based on the CDR3 plus reference TRBV5-4 and TRBJ1-6, the full variable domain is ETGVTQSPTHLIKTRGQQVTLRCSSQSGHNTVSWYQQALGQGPQFIFQYYREEENGRGNFPPRFSGLQFPNYSSELNVNALELDDSALYLCASSLRGSYNSPLHFGNGTRLTVT.

The rearrangement uses TRBV5-4 and TRBJ1-2; D uncertain. The CDR3 runs to 13 residues. V lost 4 bases and J 8 bases, leaving 15 bases between the germline ends. CDR1 is SGHNT, CDR2 YYREEE, per germline (reference sequence). CDR3 protein: CASSQAGGLGYTF. CDR3 coding DNA: TGTGCCAGCAGCCAGGCGGGAGGGTTGGGCTACACCTTC.

This clone was seen a single time. This chain links TRBV10-2 with TRBJ2-3, with 10 bases that match TRBD2. The J segment lost 6 bases and the V segment lost 6 bases, leaving 3 bases of the junction unmatched. CDR1 is WSHSY and CDR2 is SAAADI in the germline V gene. The CDR3 contains 13 residues. This CDR3 is CASRLAGWDTQYF. The CDR3 DNA reads as TGCGCCAGCAGACTAGCGGGGTGGGATACGCAGTATTTT.

This clone was seen many times. Other nucleotide sequences in the sample specify the same CDR3. The rearrangement joins TRBV7-8 to TRBJ1-5; maybe TRBD1 (6 bases). The length of the CDR3 is 15 residues. Trimming stripped 1 base from V and 2 bases from J, with 9 bases between. The germline CDR1 and CDR2 sequences are SGHVS and FQNEAQ. The CDR3 region is CASSLDRVGNQPQHF. DNA for the CDR3: TGTGCCAGCAGCTTAGACAGGGTAGGCAATCAGCCCCAGCATTTT.

The rearrangement joins TRBV7-9 to TRBJ1-1; D possibly corresponds to TRBD1 (5 bases). Germline values: CDR1 SEHNR, CDR2 FQNEAQ (reference sequence). The CDR3 is made up of 16 amino acids. Trimming left V 6 bases short and J 3 bases short, with 20 bases between. In DNA form, the CDR3 reads TGTGCCAGCAGTTCCTATGGGGCGCGCACTGACACTGAAGCTTTCTTT. It encodes CASSSYGARTDTEAFF.

The chain employs TRBV19 and TRBJ2-2; 10 bases align to TRBD2. CDR1 LNHDA and CDR2 SQIVND come from the germline V gene (reference sequence). The V gene end was trimmed by 0 bases and the J gene end by 4 bases; junction bases not matched to a gene: 11. CDR3 length equals 19 residues. As DNA, the CDR3 is TGTGCCAGTAGTATAGAAATGCCTAGCGGGAGCCGAAGCACCGGGGAGCTGTTTTTT. This encodes CASSIEMPSGSRSTGELFF.

Comments on this clone: The same CDR3 also results from other DNA sequences found in this sample. V and J are TRBV27 and TRBJ1-6; weak D call: TRBD1 (5 bases). In germline, CDR1 is MNHEY, CDR2 SMNVEV (reference sequence). This CDR3 contains 13 residues. V gave up 6 bases and J gave up 4 bases, with 7 bases separating them. As DNA, the CDR3 is TGTGCCAGCAGGGGGGGTTATAATTCACCCCTCCACTTT. Encoded protein: CASRGGYNSPLHF.

The chain recombines TRBV10-3 with TRBJ1-2; 10 positions match TRBD1. The germline CDR1 and CDR2 sequences are ENHRY and SYGVKD. The CDR3 extends over 16 amino acids. V lost 0 bases, J lost 3 bases, and 4 bases stayed unmatched. This CDR3 reads CAISESLGTGDYGYTF. In DNA form, the CDR3 reads TGTGCCATCAGTGAGTCGTTAGGGACAGGGGACTATGGCTACACCTTC.

V and J are TRBV28 and TRBJ1-4; a possible D gene is TRBD1 (6 bases). Trimming removed 7 bases from V and 3 bases from J, with 15 bases in between. This CDR3 has 15 residues. CDR1 is MDHEN and CDR2 is SYDVKM in the germline V gene. Here the CDR3 reads CASTQTRGANEKLFF. CDR3 nucleotide sequence: TGTGCCAGCACCCAGACCAGGGGAGCTAATGAAAAACTGTTTTTT.

V usage is TRBV6-2 or TRBV6-3 and J usage is TRBJ2-2, with 8 bases lining up with TRBD2. Germline-derived CDR1 and CDR2 are MNHEY and SVGEGT. This CDR3 contains 15 residues. The J segment lost 4 bases and the V segment lost 2 bases, leaving 3 bases of the junction unmatched. CDR3 nucleotide sequence: TGTGCCAGCAGTTACCTTCTAGCGGGCACCGGGGAGCTGTTTTTT. Residues: CASSYLLAGTGELFF.

This rearrangement joins TRBV10-3 to TRBJ2-1; D perhaps matches TRBD2 (5 bases). The CDR3 runs to 15 residues. Trimming cost V 2 bases and J 3 bases, with 11 bases left between them. CDR1 is ENHRY and CDR2 is SYGVKD in the germline V gene. The CDR3, as DNA: TGTGCCATCAGTGAGGTCCTAGCAGGCTACAATGAGCAGTTCTTC. Protein sequence: CAISEVLAGYNEQFF.

The CDR3 nucleotides are TGTGCCAGCAGACAGGGGAACTACGAGCAGTACGTC. Translation: CASRQGNYEQYV. The V gene is TRBV2, the J gene TRBJ2-7, with TRBD1 matching 7 bases. This CDR3 is 12 amino acids long. CDR1 and CDR2 from the germline V gene are SNHLY and FYNNEI. V gave up 6 bases and J gave up 3 bases; unmatched junction bases: 2.

The chain uses TRBV30 and TRBJ2-5, with D perhaps matching TRBD2 (5 bases). Trimming took off 7 bases at V and 5 bases at J, with 8 bases between the two ends. Per the germline V gene, CDR1 is GTSNPN and CDR2 is SVGIG (reference sequence). The CDR3 runs to 10 residues. CDR3 sequence (DNA): TGTGCCTCCCGCGGGGAGACCCAGTACTTC. Translated: CASRGETQYF.

This chain joins TRBV5-1 and TRBJ2-1; a weak D match, TRBD2 (7 bases). The CDR3 has 15 residues. CDR1 and CDR2 from the germline V gene are SGHRS and YFSETQ. The V gene lost 1 base and the J gene lost 5 bases, with 13 bases spanning the gap. Written as DNA, the CDR3 is TGCGCCAGCAGCTTGCTACCGGGGGGCCACAATGAGCAGTTCTTC. It is translated as CASSLLPGGHNEQFF.

The chain recombines TRBV28 with TRBJ2-1; 8 bases agree with TRBD1. The CDR3 length is 15 residues. V was clipped by 6 bases and J by 0 bases; unmatched bases: 4. CDR1 and CDR2 from the germline V gene are MDHEN and SYDVKM. CDR3 sequence reads: CASSYQGASYNEQFF. CDR3 bases: TGTGCCAGCAGCTACCAGGGGGCCTCCTACAATGAGCAGTTCTTC.

The rearrangement joins TRBV9 to TRBJ1-2; TRBD1 matches 8 bases. The CDR3 length is 13 residues. CDR1 and CDR2 (germline): SGDLS, YYNGEE. After removal of 4 bases from V and 5 bases from J, the junction contained 4 bases not matched to a gene. The CDR3 nucleotides read TGTGCCAGCAGCCTCCAGGGGGCGTATGGCTACACCTTC. Protein: CASSLQGAYGYTF.